This T cell receptor (beta chain) is drawn from a study of blood T cell repertoires in COVID-19. Profiled with immunoSEQ multiplex PCR; TCRdb holds only in-frame clones, not every one. This repertoire shows roughly 250,000 clones, 75% to 90% found once; its top ten account for more than 5%. The material sequenced was PBMCs or T cells enriched from blood (not recorded which). The TCR sequence derives from a woman aged 25 to 39 with acute COVID-19.

The CDR3 nucleotides read TGTGCCAGCAGACGACAGGGAACCCTTGGTCATGGCAATTCACCCCTCCACTTT. It translates to CASRRQGTLGHGNSPLHF. The gene calls are TRBV6-6 and TRBJ1-6; TRBD1 matches at 7 bases. In germline, CDR1 is MNHNY, CDR2 SVGAGI (reference sequence). CDR3 length equals 18 residues. Trimming at V came to 6 bases and at J to 7 bases, leaving 18 bases not matched to a gene.